The 22 T cell receptor beta chains presented below share a single source sample, sequenced in a study of cytomegalovirus exposure and HLA in healthy donors. Produced via immunoSEQ multiplex PCR; TCRdb's table is partial and in-frame only. The table records more than 45,000 clones, roughly 89% of them present only once. The sample comprised PBMCs. These receptors were obtained from a woman between 18 and 29 years old in good health and CMV-seronegative.

This clone was seen a single time. This chain joins TRBV7-3 and TRBJ2-1, with D unclear. The CDR3 extends over 13 amino acids. Germline lookup yields CDR1 SGHTA and CDR2 FQGTGA. The V end was cut by 5 bases, the J end by 6 bases, with 11 bases between. The CDR3 coding sequence is TGTGCCAGCAGCCTTGGCAACGCCAATGAGCAGTTCTTC. Its translation: CASSLGNANEQFF.

This sequence joins TRBV10-1 and TRBJ2-3, with a weak D call TRBD2 (7 bases). This CDR3 spans 17 amino acids. Per germline, CDR1 WNHNN and CDR2 SYGVQD (reference sequence). V was shortened by 0 bases and J by 2 bases, with 15 bases between the two germline ends. The CDR3 region is CASSESEAGALTDTQYF. The CDR3 bases are TGCGCCAGCAGTGAGTCGGAGGCGGGGGCCCTCACAGATACGCAGTATTTT.

A note on this clone: The sample contains more than one DNA sequence encoding this CDR3. The chain recombines TRBV6-1 with TRBJ2-7; D remains unclear. V dropped 5 bases and J dropped 0 bases, with 2 bases sitting between them. Germline values: CDR1 MNHNS, CDR2 SASEGT. The CDR3 is 11 residues long. CDR3 nucleotide sequence: TGTGCCAGCAGTCACTCCTACGAGCAGTACTTC. Amino acid sequence: CASSHSYEQYF.

The rearrangement joins TRBV27 to TRBJ2-1, with TRBD1 matching over 7 bases. There are 13 residues in the CDR3. CDR1 MNHEY and CDR2 SMNVEV come from the germline V gene (reference sequence). J lost 4 bases, V lost 5 bases, and 2 bases had no gene match. The CDR3 sequence: CASSGQEYNEQFF. In DNA form, the CDR3 reads TGTGCCAGCAGTGGACAGGAATACAATGAGCAGTTCTTC.

This clone was observed a handful of times. This chain joins TRBV6-5 and TRBJ1-1; 10 nucleotides align to TRBD1. There are 14 residues in the CDR3. Germline CDR1 reads MNHEY; CDR2 reads SVGAGI. V trimming: 5 bases; J trimming: 3 bases; junction bases outside the gene matches: 3. Here the CDR3 DNA reads TGTGCCAGCAGTCTGGACAGGGGGTACACTGAAGCTTTCTTT. Encoded protein: CASSLDRGYTEAFF.

The chain is built from TRBV28 and TRBJ2-3; D is perhaps TRBD1 (6 bases). CDR1 and CDR2 from the germline V gene are MDHEN and SYDVKM. V lost 6 bases and J lost 0, with 16 bases in between. The CDR3 totals 16 residues. In nucleotides, the CDR3 is TGTGCCAGCAGGCGCAACAGGGTACCTAGCACAGATACGCAGTATTTT. It yields the protein CASRRNRVPSTDTQYF. The full variable domain, with the rest looked up from reference TRBV28 and TRBJ2-3, is DVKVTQSSRYLVKRTGEKVFLECVQDMDHENMFWYRQDPGLGLRLIYFSYDVKMKEKGDIPEGYSVSREKKERFSLILESASTNQTSMYLCASRRNRVPSTDTQYFGPGTRLTVL.

The chain links TRBV5-8 to TRBJ2-1; a weak D match, TRBD2 (6 bases). This CDR3 has 12 residues. V was clipped by 3 bases and J by 14 bases, with 15 bases between them. Germline-derived CDR1 and CDR2 are SGHTS and YDEGEE. CDR3 DNA sequence: TGTGCCAGCAGCTCAGAGTGGAGGAGGGAGTTCTTC. Translating it yields CASSSEWRREFF.

The chain combines TRBV15 with TRBJ1-5, with a possible D match to TRBD1 (6 bases). V shed 1 base and J shed 6 bases, with 13 bases lying between them. Per germline, CDR1 LNHNV and CDR2 YYDKDF (reference sequence). This CDR3 contains 15 residues. Here the CDR3 DNA reads TGTGCCACCAGCAGAGCAGGGGATGGAGGTCAGCCCCAGCATTTT. Its protein product is CATSRAGDGGQPQHF.

In this sample, this clone turned up once. The rearrangement joins TRBV2 to TRBJ1-4, with 9 bases matching TRBD1. V shed 6 bases, J shed 5 bases, and the junction held 4 bases outside the gene matches. The CDR3 sequence is 14 residues long. Germline-derived CDR1 and CDR2 are SNHLY and FYNNEI. The CDR3, as DNA: TGTGCCAGCAGCGCCGGGACAGGGAATGAAAAACTGTTTTTT. It codes for CASSAGTGNEKLFF.

The DNA for the CDR3 is TGTGCCAGCAGCCGAAACAGGGGTCATGAGCAGTTCTTC. The encoded protein is CASSRNRGHEQFF. The chain joins TRBV7-3 to TRBJ2-1; the match to TRBD1 covers 7 bases. V dropped 5 bases and J dropped 8; count of bases not matched to a gene: 6. The CDR3 has 13 residues. Germline V gives CDR1 SGHTA, CDR2 FQGTGA.

This clone came up a few times. J is TRBJ1-2 and V is TRBV13; 8 nucleotides line up with TRBD1. V was clipped by 4 bases and J by 8 bases; unmatched bases: 9. The CDR3 loop spans 14 amino acids. Germline V gene lookup returns CDR1 PRHDT and CDR2 FYEKMQ (reference sequence). This chain's CDR3 is CASSSPDRAGGYTF. In nucleotides, the CDR3 is TGTGCCAGCAGCTCCCCGGACAGGGCGGGAGGCTACACCTTC.

This chain joins TRBV5-4 and TRBJ1-1, with TRBD1 as a possible D gene (5 bases). Germline lookup yields CDR1 SGHNT and CDR2 YYREEE (reference sequence). The germline V and J ends were trimmed by 4 bases and 6 bases, with 22 bases remaining between them. The length of the CDR3 is 16 residues. This CDR3 reads CASSKGKDGRRAEAFF. The CDR3 nucleotides are TGTGCCAGCAGCAAGGGGAAGGACGGGAGGAGGGCTGAAGCTTTCTTT.

CDR3 sequence reads: CASSVLVFTDTQYF. DNA for the CDR3: TGTGCCAGCAGCGTATTAGTATTCACAGATACGCAGTATTTT. J is TRBJ2-3 and V is TRBV9; D gene unclear. The CDR3 loop spans 14 amino acids. The germline CDR1 and CDR2 sequences are SGDLS and YYNGEE. With 1 base removed from V and 2 bases from J, the gap between germline ends came to 8 bases.

This chain links TRBV5-6 with TRBJ2-2, with 8 bases aligning to TRBD1. The germline V gene has CDR1 SGHDT and CDR2 YYEEEE. The CDR3 is 13 residues long. V shed 10 bases and J 2 bases; nucleotides not matched to a gene: 4. CDR3 bases: TGTGCCGGAGGACAGGGTAACACCGGGGAGCTGTTTTTT. Protein product: CAGGQGNTGELFF.

The chain employs TRBV7-9 and TRBJ1-1; D not resolved. V was trimmed by 5 bases and J by 4 bases, leaving 8 bases between them. The CDR3 consists of 12 residues. Germline CDR1 is SEHNR and CDR2 is FQNEAQ (reference sequence). DNA of the CDR3: TGTGCCAGCAGCCTGGGGAGCACTGAAGCTTTCTTT. Its translation is CASSLGSTEAFF.

The table lists this clone with a count of one. The gene calls are TRBV9 and TRBJ2-3; 9 bases agree with TRBD2. CDR1 is SGDLS, CDR2 YYNGEE, per germline. The CDR3 runs to 18 residues. The V segment lost 1 base and the J segment 1 base; nucleotides outside the gene matches: 10. For the CDR3, the DNA is TGTGCCAGCAGCGTATCCCTAGCGGGGAGGCCGGGCACAGATACGCAGTATTTT. The encoded protein is CASSVSLAGRPGTDTQYF.

The chain recombines TRBV28 with TRBJ2-2; D call uncertain. In germline, CDR1 is MDHEN, CDR2 SYDVKM. The ends were cut back, 2 bases at V and 7 bases at J, with 14 bases in the middle. The CDR3 sequence is 15 residues long. The CDR3 DNA sequence: TGTGCCAGCAGTTTAGGCTCCCGCTCAGGCGGGGAGCTGTTTTTT. Residues: CASSLGSRSGGELFF.

The chain joins TRBV9 to TRBJ2-3; TRBD2 matches 10 bases. Trimming took 5 bases from V and 5 from J; bases not matched to a gene: 14. The length of the CDR3 is 17 residues. Germline CDR1 and CDR2: SGDLS and YYNGEE. CDR3: CASSPTPSSGGLDTQYF. The CDR3 nucleotides read TGTGCCAGCAGTCCAACCCCTTCTAGCGGGGGATTAGATACGCAGTATTTT.

As for this clone: The same CDR3 also results from other DNA sequences found in this sample. The V and J genes are TRBV9 and TRBJ2-5; 7 nucleotides match TRBD2. There are 14 residues in the CDR3. Losses at the gene ends were 0 bases for V and 1 base for J; bases not matched to a gene: 0. In germline, CDR1 is SGDLS, CDR2 YYNGEE. The CDR3 reads CASSVGGGQETQYF. The CDR3 nucleotides are TGTGCCAGCAGCGTAGGCGGGGGCCAAGAGACCCAGTACTTC.

In this sample, this clone turned up once. The chain couples TRBV10-3 to TRBJ1-1, with D unresolved. The length of the CDR3 is 16 residues. V lost 6 bases and J lost 0, with 17 bases in between. Per germline, CDR1 ENHRY and CDR2 SYGVKD. The CDR3 loop is CAISELRAGVNTEAFF. Written as DNA, the CDR3 is TGTGCCATCAGCGAATTACGCGCGGGAGTGAACACTGAAGCTTTCTTT.

The chain is built from TRBV30 and TRBJ2-1; unclear D gene. The CDR3 consists of 12 residues. CDR1 GTSNPN and CDR2 SVGIG come from the germline V gene (reference sequence). V lost 7 bases, J lost 4 bases, and 11 bases lay in between. CDR3 region: CAYIPSYNEQFF. The CDR3 coding sequence is TGTGCCTACATCCCATCGTACAATGAGCAGTTCTTC.

About this clone itself: The same CDR3 arises from other DNA sequences in this sample as well. This chain connects TRBV2 to TRBJ2-3; D is possibly TRBD2 (6 bases). The germline gives CDR1 SNHLY, CDR2 FYNNEI. V was pared by 1 base and J by 2 bases, with 7 bases between. The CDR3 length is 14 residues. Here the CDR3 reads CASSEGGLTDTQYF. Here the CDR3 DNA reads TGTGCCAGCAGTGAAGGGGGACTCACAGATACGCAGTATTTT.